This TCR beta chain was sequenced during a study of cytomegalovirus exposure and HLA in healthy donors. Study-wide results and caveats: Versus the approximately 670-donor mean, an Asian-associated ancestry cluster reportedly showed fewer N-insertions in a later analysis.

Primers: 60 Vbeta forward and 13 Jbeta reverse. Only in-frame clones appear in the TCRdb table, and some are missing; sequencing was by immunoSEQ multiplex PCR. The data show about 130,000 clones, about 82% seen once. Germline V CDR1 and CDR2: SGHDN, FVKESK. This CDR3 has 15 residues. The V end was cut by 0 bases, the J end by 0 bases, with 8 bases between. About this clone itself: Antigen unknown.

The origin of this receptor is a boy younger than 18 in good health and CMV-seronegative. The rearrangement joins TRBV14 to TRBJ1-2; D is undetermined. Sequencing was performed on PBMCs. In DNA, the CDR3 is TGTGCCAGCAGCCAAGATACTCAGGCTAACTATGGCTACACCTTC. The encoded protein is CASSQDTQANYGYTF.